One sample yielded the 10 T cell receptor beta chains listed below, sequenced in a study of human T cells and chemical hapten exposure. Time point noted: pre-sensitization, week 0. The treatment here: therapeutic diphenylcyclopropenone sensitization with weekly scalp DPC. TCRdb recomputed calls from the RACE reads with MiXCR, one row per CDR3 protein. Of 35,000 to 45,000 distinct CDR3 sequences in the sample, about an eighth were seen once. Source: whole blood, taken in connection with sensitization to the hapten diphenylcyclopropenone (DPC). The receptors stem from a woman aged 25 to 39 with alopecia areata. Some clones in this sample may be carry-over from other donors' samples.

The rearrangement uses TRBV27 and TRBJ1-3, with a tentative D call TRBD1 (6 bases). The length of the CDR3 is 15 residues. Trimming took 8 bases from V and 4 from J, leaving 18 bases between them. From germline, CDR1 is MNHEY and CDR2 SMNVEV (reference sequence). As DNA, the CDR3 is TGTGCCAGCCTGGGGGGGCCAAGCTCAGGAAACACCATATATTTT. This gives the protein CASLGGPSSGNTIYF.

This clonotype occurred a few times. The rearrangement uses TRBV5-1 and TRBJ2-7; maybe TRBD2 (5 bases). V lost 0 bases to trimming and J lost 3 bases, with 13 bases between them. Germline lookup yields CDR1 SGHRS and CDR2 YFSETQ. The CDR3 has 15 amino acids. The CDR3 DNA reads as TGCGCCAGCAGCTTGGACGCGGGCCGACTCTACGAGCAGTACTTC. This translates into CASSLDAGRLYEQYF.

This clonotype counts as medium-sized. The CDR3 bases are TGCAGCGTTGAAGATCGAGTGGGACAACGGTTCTTC. Protein sequence: CSVEDRVGQRFF. The J gene is TRBJ2-1, the V gene TRBV29-1, with D maybe TRBD1 (6 bases). Germline assignment: CDR1 SQVTM and CDR2 ANQGSEA. Trimming pared 0 bases from V and 15 bases from J, leaving 15 bases between. The length of the CDR3 is 12 residues.

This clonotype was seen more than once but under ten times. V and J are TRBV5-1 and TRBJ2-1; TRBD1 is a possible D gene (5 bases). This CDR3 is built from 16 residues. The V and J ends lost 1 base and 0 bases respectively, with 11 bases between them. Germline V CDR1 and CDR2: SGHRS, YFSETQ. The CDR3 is CASSLLGLYSYNEQFF. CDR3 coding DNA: TGCGCCAGCAGCTTGTTGGGGCTATACTCCTACAATGAGCAGTTCTTC.

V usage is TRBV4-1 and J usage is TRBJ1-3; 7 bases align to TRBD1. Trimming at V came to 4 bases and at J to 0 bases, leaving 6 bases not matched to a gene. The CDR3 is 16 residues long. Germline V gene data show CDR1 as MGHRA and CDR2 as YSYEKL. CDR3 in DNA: TGCGCCAGCAGCCCGACCGGGACAGTCTCTGGAAACACCATATATTTT. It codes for CASSPTGTVSGNTIYF.

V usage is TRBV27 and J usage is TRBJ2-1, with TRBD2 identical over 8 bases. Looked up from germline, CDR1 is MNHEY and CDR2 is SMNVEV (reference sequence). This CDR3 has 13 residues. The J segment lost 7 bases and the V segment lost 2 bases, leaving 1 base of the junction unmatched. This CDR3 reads CASSLGGRNEQFF. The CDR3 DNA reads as TGTGCCAGCAGTTTAGGCGGGAGGAATGAGCAGTTCTTC.

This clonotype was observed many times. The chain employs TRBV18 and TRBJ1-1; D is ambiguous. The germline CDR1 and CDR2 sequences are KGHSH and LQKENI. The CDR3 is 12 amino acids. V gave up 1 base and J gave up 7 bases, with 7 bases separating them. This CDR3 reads CASSPREIEAFF. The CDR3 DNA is TGTGCCAGCTCACCACGGGAAATTGAAGCTTTCTTT.

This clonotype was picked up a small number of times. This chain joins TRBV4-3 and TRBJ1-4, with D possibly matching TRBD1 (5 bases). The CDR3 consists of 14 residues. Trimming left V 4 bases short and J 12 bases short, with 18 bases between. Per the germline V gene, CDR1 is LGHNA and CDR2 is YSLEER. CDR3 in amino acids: CASSLWGSTDQLFF. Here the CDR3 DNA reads TGCGCCAGCAGCCTCTGGGGCAGTACGGACCAACTGTTTTTT.

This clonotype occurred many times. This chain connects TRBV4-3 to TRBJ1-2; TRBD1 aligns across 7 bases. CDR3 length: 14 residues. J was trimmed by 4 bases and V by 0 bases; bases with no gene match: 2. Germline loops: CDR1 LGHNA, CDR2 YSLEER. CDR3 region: CASSQDRTGYGYTF. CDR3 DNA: TGCGCCAGCAGCCAAGATAGGACAGGCTATGGCTACACCTTC.

Here the CDR3 reads CASSYRLSGANVLTF. CDR3 DNA: TGTGCCAGCAGTTACAGGCTCTCTGGGGCCAACGTCCTGACTTTC. The chain employs TRBV6-5 and TRBJ2-6; no clear D. This CDR3 region has 15 residues. V lost 2 bases, J lost 0 bases, and 5 bases lay in between. Germline V CDR1 and CDR2: MNHEY, SVGAGI.